Listed below are T cell receptor beta chains from one sample, sequenced in a study of OX40 agonist ivuxolimab in advanced cancers. Libraries were prepared by immunoSEQ multiplex PCR; TCRdb keeps only in-frame clonotypes and omits some of them. The data show tens of thousands of clones, roughly 89% seen once. Material: CD4+ or CD8+ T cells sorted from blood, obtained in a trial of the OX40 agonist ivuxolimab. These TCRs come from an adult with an advanced solid tumor such as melanoma, head and neck, liver or kidney cancer. Both conserved end residues are part of each CDR3. A D gene is named only where the DNA matches it firmly. Size is omitted from some rows. Given values are once, few, many or a class for expanded clones.

CAWGGQGAADTQYF TGTGCCTGGGGAGGACAGGGGGCCGCAGATACGCAGTATTTT once TRBJ2-3 TRBD1 TRBV30
CASSPQLAQDQPQHF TGTGCCAGCAGCCCGCAGTTGGCGCAGGATCAGCCCCAGCATTTT once TRBJ1-5 NA TRBV21-1
CASSSTSNRGNYGYTF TGTGCCAGCAGTTCAACCTCCAACCGGGGGAACTATGGCTACACCTTC once TRBJ1-2 NA TRBV28
CASSLTVPAEQYF TGTGCCAGCAGCTTAACCGTGCCCGCCGAGCAGTACTTC NA TRBJ2-7 NA TRBV7-6
CASSLGVAETYEQYF TGTGCCAGCAGCTTAGGGGTTGCGGAGACCTACGAGCAGTACTTC NA TRBJ2-7 NA TRBV9
CASSIDSSGTYEQYF TGTGCCAGTAGTATAGATTCTAGCGGCACCTACGAGCAGTACTTC NA TRBJ2-7 TRBD2 TRBV19
CASSFGGGSTDTQYF TGTGCCAGCAGTTTTGGCGGGGGAAGCACAGATACGCAGTATTTT NA TRBJ2-3 TRBD2 TRBV9
CASTPRGRENTGELFF TGTGCCAGCACCCCCAGAGGACGGGAGAACACCGGGGAGCTGTTTTTT once TRBJ2-2 NA TRBV9
CASSPPRGTEQFF TGTGCCAGCTCACCACCCCGGGGGACTGAGCAGTTCTTC NA TRBJ2-1 NA TRBV18
CASSQGSSSGAGTGELFF TGTGCCAGCAGCCAGGGCAGTTCTAGCGGGGCCGGCACCGGGGAGCTGTTTTTT NA TRBJ2-2 TRBD2 TRBV2
CASSALWTTSEVTLHF TGTGCCAGCAGCGCCCTCTGGACAACAAGCGAGGTCACCCTCCACTTT once TRBJ1-6 NA TRBV9
CASLRQGDTGELFF TGCGCCAGCCTAAGGCAGGGGGACACCGGGGAGCTGTTTTTT NA TRBJ2-2 TRBD1 TRBV10-2
CASSLGLPGETQYF TGTGCCAGCAGTTTAGGGCTGCCGGGAGAGACCCAGTACTTC NA TRBJ2-5 NA TRBV27
CASSPNLGTGNTGELFF TGTGCCAGCAGCCCCAACCTCGGGACGGGGAACACCGGGGAGCTGTTTTTT NA TRBJ2-2 NA TRBV9
CASSVASRDPNYGYTF TGTGCCAGCAGCGTAGCTTCCAGGGACCCTAACTATGGCTACACCTTC NA TRBJ1-2 NA TRBV9
CASSLGRKRDKNIQYF TGTGCCAGCAGCTTAGGACGGAAGCGGGATAAAAACATTCAGTACTTC NA TRBJ2-4 TRBD2 TRBV7-6
CASSDESGSTDTQYF TGTGCCAGCAGTGACGAGAGCGGAAGCACAGATACGCAGTATTTT NA TRBJ2-3 NA TRBV6-4
CASSQMGLAGDTQYF TGTGCCAGCAGCCAAATGGGACTAGCGGGAGATACGCAGTATTTT NA TRBJ2-3 TRBD2 TRBV5-8
CASSFKGQGGELFF TGTGCCAGCAGCTTCAAAGGACAGGGCGGGGAGCTGTTTTTT NA TRBJ2-2 TRBD1 TRBV25-1
CASSFFGTVYNEQFF TGTGCCAGCAGTTTCTTTGGGACAGTTTACAATGAGCAGTTCTTC NA TRBJ2-1 TRBD1 TRBV28
CASSVVLYTGELFF TGTGCCAGCAGCGTAGTCCTGTACACCGGGGAGCTGTTTTTT NA TRBJ2-2 NA TRBV9
CASSEGGEKLFF TGTGCCAGCAGCGAGGGTGGGGAAAAACTGTTTTTT NA TRBJ1-4 NA TRBV28
CASSLTGLASKYF TGTGCCAGCAGCTTAACCGGACTAGCATCCAAGTACTTC NA TRBJ2-5 TRBD2 TRBV7-6
CASSPAGTGKVFYGYTF TGTGCCAGCAGCCCCGCCGGGACAGGGAAGGTTTTCTATGGCTACACCTTC NA TRBJ1-2 TRBD1 TRBV7-9
CASNFGGGTEQYF TGTGCCAGCAATTTTGGCGGGGGGACCGAGCAGTACTTC NA TRBJ2-7 TRBD2 TRBV7-2
CSAGRKDGYTF TGCAGTGCAGGACGGAAAGATGGCTACACCTTC few TRBJ1-2 NA TRBV20-1
CAIRAEIYSYEQYF TGTGCCATCAGAGCAGAAATTTACTCCTACGAGCAGTACTTC NA TRBJ2-7 NA TRBV10-3
CASSQYGDNYGYTF TGCGCCAGCAGCCAGTACGGGGATAACTATGGCTACACCTTC once TRBJ1-2 NA TRBV4-3
CASTYRQNEQYF TGTGCCAGCACCTACAGACAGAACGAGCAGTACTTC few TRBJ2-7 NA TRBV28
CASSLVDTGNTIYF TGTGCCAGCAGCTTAGTCGACACGGGAAACACCATATATTTT NA TRBJ1-3 NA TRBV11-2
CAWSVGQGYEQYF TGTGCCTGGAGTGTTGGACAGGGCTACGAGCAGTACTTC NA TRBJ2-7 TRBD1 TRBV30
CASSVDDYNEQFF TGTGCCAGCAGCGTAGATGACTACAATGAGCAGTTCTTC NA TRBJ2-1 NA TRBV9
CSVEVGRANSYNEQFF TGCAGCGTTGAGGTGGGCCGAGCCAACTCCTACAATGAGCAGTTCTTC NA TRBJ2-1 NA TRBV29-1
CASSFRGLRPPYGYTF TGTGCCAGCAGTTTCAGGGGGCTTAGACCCCCCTATGGCTACACCTTC few TRBJ1-2 TRBD1 TRBV6-6
CASSSSTGIGTEAFF TGTGCCAGCAGCTCCTCGACAGGGATAGGAACTGAAGCTTTCTTT few TRBJ1-1 TRBD1 TRBV7-2
CASRLAGLADRTDTQYF TGTGCCAGCAGGCTCGCGGGACTAGCGGACCGCACAGATACGCAGTATTTT NA TRBJ2-3 TRBD2 TRBV27
CASSLKSLAGSNTGELFF TGTGCCAGCAGCTTAAAGAGTCTAGCGGGGTCGAACACCGGGGAGCTGTTTTTT NA TRBJ2-2 TRBD2 TRBV7-3
CASQETGDHEQFF TGTGCCAGCCAAGAAACAGGGGATCATGAGCAGTTCTTC NA TRBJ2-1 TRBD1 TRBV2
CASYTGEGVNTEAFF TGTGCCAGTTACACAGGGGAGGGGGTGAACACTGAAGCTTTCTTT NA TRBJ1-1 TRBD1 TRBV19
CASSFVAGRADYGYTF TGTGCCAGCAGTTTTGTAGCCGGGCGCGCCGACTATGGCTACACCTTC NA TRBJ1-2 NA TRBV5-4
CASTTSSGTGNEQYF TGTGCCAGCACCACCAGTTCCGGGACAGGGAACGAGCAGTACTTC once TRBJ2-7 TRBD1 TRBV11-2
CASSPGTANTEAFF TGTGCCAGCAGCCCCGGGACAGCGAACACTGAAGCTTTCTTT NA TRBJ1-1 TRBD1 TRBV11-3
CASSLFFVGEGRTEAFF TGTGCCAGCAGTTTATTCTTCGTTGGGGAGGGGCGTACTGAAGCTTTCTTT NA TRBJ1-1 NA TRBV27
CAWSMGNSPLHF TGTGCCTGGAGTATGGGTAATTCACCCCTCCACTTT once TRBJ1-6 NA TRBV30
CASSQLSSGGAGDEQFF TGCGCCAGCAGCCAGCTTTCTAGCGGGGGGGCGGGTGATGAGCAGTTCTTC NA TRBJ2-1 TRBD2 TRBV4-1
CASSIKGGYYNEQFF TGTGCCAGTAGTATTAAAGGGGGCTACTACAATGAGCAGTTCTTC NA TRBJ2-1 TRBD1 TRBV19
CASSDSGSHQPQHF TGCGCCAGCAGTGATTCGGGGAGCCACCAGCCCCAGCATTTT NA TRBJ1-5 NA TRBV10-2
CASSSQGAIGTGELFF TGTGCCAGCAGCTCACAGGGGGCTATTGGCACCGGGGAGCTGTTTTTT NA TRBJ2-2 TRBD1 TRBV7-9
CASSPGDSNTEAFF TGCGCCAGCAGCCCCGGAGACAGCAACACTGAAGCTTTCTTT few TRBJ1-1 NA TRBV4-1
CASSQEQGWEKLFF TGTGCCAGCAGCCAAGAGCAGGGTTGGGAAAAACTGTTTTTT NA TRBJ1-4 NA TRBV4-2
CASSNPKDYRQETQYF TGTGCCAGTAGCAATCCTAAGGACTACCGACAAGAGACCCAGTACTTC NA TRBJ2-5 NA TRBV19
CASSARGSRGNTIYF TGTGCCAGCAGTGCAAGGGGATCGAGGGGAAACACCATATATTTT once TRBJ1-3 NA TRBV28
CASSNIGMWALF TGTGCCAGTAGTAATATTGGAATGTGGGCCCTCTTT NA TRBJ1-5 NA TRBV19
CASRGTSGEETQYF TGTGCCAGCAGGGGGACTAGCGGGGAAGAGACCCAGTACTTC NA TRBJ2-5 TRBD2 TRBV27
CARRQGNTEAFF TGTGCCCGGAGACAGGGGAACACTGAAGCTTTCTTT NA TRBJ1-1 TRBD1 TRBV30
CASSVGGRREAGYTF TGTGCCAGCAGCGTAGGGGGCAGGAGGGAGGCTGGCTACACCTTC NA TRBJ1-2 NA TRBV9
CAISEGGGHSYNSPLHF TGTGCCATCAGTGAAGGCGGGGGGCACTCCTATAATTCACCCCTCCACTTT NA TRBJ1-6 NA TRBV10-3